A selection of T cell receptor beta chains follows, all from one sample in a study of blood T cells in healthy people across ages. TCRdb recomputed calls from the 5' RACE reads with MiXCR, one row per CDR3 protein. The data show under 800,000 distinct CDR3 sequences, roughly 21% seen once. Sequenced input: blood. All receptors come from a man aged 70 or older in good health. The CDR3 runs from the conserved cysteine through the conserved F or W. Fields, in order: V gene, J gene, clone size, D gene, CDR3 DNA, CDR3 protein. A D gene is named only where the DNA matches it firmly. The listing skips clone size in some rows; elsewhere it reads once, few, many or a size class.

>TRBV7-9|TRBJ1-4|many|NA
TGTGCCAGCAGCTCCTTGACAGCGGGACAACGGAATGAAAAACTGTTTTTT
CASSSLTAGQRNEKLFF
>TRBV4-1|TRBJ2-3|few|NA
TGCGCCAGCAGCCAGACCGGGACGGGAAGAACAGATACGCAGTATTTT
CASSQTGTGRTDTQYF
>TRBV2|TRBJ2-5|few|NA
TGTGCCAGCAGTGAATGGGGCCGAGAGACCCAGTACTTC
CASSEWGRETQYF
>TRBV20-1|TRBJ1-2|NA|NA
TGCAGTGCTAGAGATCTGGGGGCAGGAAACTATGGCTACACCTTC
CSARDLGAGNYGYTF
>TRBV14|TRBJ1-2|NA|TRBD1
TGTGCCAGCAGCCCCATGGACAGGTTCTATGGCTACACCTTC
CASSPMDRFYGYTF
>TRBV19|TRBJ2-2|few|TRBD2
TGTGCCAGTAGTCTAGGAGCGGGAGCGGCCGGGGAGCTGTTTTTT
CASSLGAGAAGELFF
>TRBV12-3/TRBV12-4|TRBJ2-7|few|NA
TGTGCCAGCAGTAACCCGTGGGGCGAGCAGTACTTC
CASSNPWGEQYF
>TRBV7-2|TRBJ2-5|few|NA
TGTGCCAGCATCAAACGGCCCGGGAAGTACAATGAGCAGCTCTTC
CASIKRPGKYNEQLF
>TRBV20-1|TRBJ2-3|NA|TRBD2
TGCAGTGCTACCGAAACTAGCGGGAGGGTCACAGATACGCAGTATTTT
CSATETSGRVTDTQYF
>TRBV6-5|TRBJ2-6|few|NA
TGTGCCAGCAGTTACTCTTGGGAATCGCCTGGGGCCAACGTCCTGACTTTC
CASSYSWESPGANVLTF
>TRBV6-5|TRBJ1-4|few|NA
TGTGCCAGCAGGTTGGACGGTTCAACTAATGAAAAACTGTTTTTT
CASRLDGSTNEKLFF
>TRBV20-1|TRBJ2-5|NA|TRBD2
TGCAGTGCCCTGGGGACTACGGCGGAGACCCAGTACTTC
CSALGTTAETQYF
>TRBV20-1|TRBJ2-3|NA|TRBD2
TGCAGTCCCGGGACTAGCGGGAGGGCGGACACAGATACGCAGTATTTT
CSPGTSGRADTDTQYF
>TRBV11-2|TRBJ1-1|few|NA
TGTGCCAGCAGCTTAGGAAGGGCGGCGACTGAAGCTTTCTTT
CASSLGRAATEAFF
>TRBV28|TRBJ1-2|once|TRBD1
TGTGCCAGCAGTGGGGACAGAACCTATGGCTACACCTTC
CASSGDRTYGYTF
>TRBV4-3|TRBJ2-4|NA|NA
TGCGCCAGCAGCCAAGATGTGGGGCCTACGGTAGCCAAAAACATTCAGTACTTC
CASSQDVGPTVAKNIQYF
>TRBV12-3/TRBV12-4|TRBJ2-5|NA|NA
TGTGCCAGCAGCCGCGCCACGGGCAGGGGTTACGAGACCCAGTACTTC
CASSRATGRGYETQYF
>TRBV28|TRBJ2-7|NA|TRBD2
TGTGCCAGCAACTCCCATGGGACTAGCGGGAAGAATGAGCAGTACTTC
CASNSHGTSGKNEQYF
>TRBV29-1|TRBJ2-5|NA|NA
TGCAGCGTACTAGATTCCGGGGGTCCCCAGTACTTC
CSVLDSGGPQYF
>TRBV6-6|TRBJ1-1|NA|NA
TGTGCCAGCAGTTACGGCGGACCGAACACTGAAGCTTTCTTT
CASSYGGPNTEAFF
>TRBV9|TRBJ2-1|NA|NA
TGTGCCAGCTCCGGGACTTTCATCGATGAGCAGTTCTTC
CASSGTFIDEQFF
>TRBV10-3|TRBJ2-7|NA|NA
TGTGCCATCAGTGAAGGAGCAGGGGCCCTACCTCAGTACTTC
CAISEGAGALPQYF
>TRBV6-4|TRBJ2-3|few|NA
TGTGCCAGCAGTGTGAAGGGTGGCACAGATACGCAGTATTTT
CASSVKGGTDTQYF
>TRBV7-7|TRBJ2-1|NA|NA
TGTGCTAACAGCTCGAGTTGGGACAATGAGCAGTTCTTC
CANSSSWDNEQFF
>TRBV3-1|TRBJ2-3|few|TRBD1
TGTGCCAGCAGCAACCGACAGGGTAAAGATACGCAGTATTTT
CASSNRQGKDTQYF
>TRBV5-4|TRBJ1-2|few|NA
TGTGCCAGCAGCTTCCTCGGGGCGCCCTATGGCTACACCTTC
CASSFLGAPYGYTF
>TRBV28|TRBJ2-5|many|TRBD1
TGTGCCAGCAGTTTGGGACAGGGGGCCCAAGAGACCCAGTACTTC
CASSLGQGAQETQYF
>TRBV7-9|TRBJ1-4|many|TRBD1
TGTGCCAGCAGCTTACTCACCCAGGGGGCGTACGAAAAACTGTTTTTT
CASSLLTQGAYEKLFF
>TRBV24-1|TRBJ2-2|NA|NA
TGTGCCACCAGTGATTTTCAGAACACCGGGGAGCTGTTTTTT
CATSDFQNTGELFF
>TRBV28|TRBJ1-5|NA|NA
TGTGCCAGCAGTTTCAGCGGGCAGCCCCAGCATTTT
CASSFSGQPQHF
>TRBV20-1|TRBJ2-7|few|TRBD2
TGCAGTGCTAGCCGGACTAGCAGCCCCTACGAGCAGTACTTC
CSASRTSSPYEQYF
>TRBV6-6|TRBJ2-3|many|TRBD2
TGTGCCAGCAGCCCTTTGTGGGGGGGAGATACGCAGTATTTT
CASSPLWGGDTQYF
>TRBV6-5|TRBJ2-7|few|NA
TGTGCCAGCAACGACCGGGACGGTCATTACGAGCAGTACTTC
CASNDRDGHYEQYF
>TRBV5-4|TRBJ2-5|few|TRBD1
TGTGCCAGCAGCCCGACAGGGGCAGAGACCCAGTACTTC
CASSPTGAETQYF
>TRBV6-2/TRBV6-3|TRBJ2-3|NA|NA
TGTGCCAGCAGGCCCCCGGGGGCTCGGTTAGATACGCAGTATTTT
CASRPPGARLDTQYF
>TRBV7-6|TRBJ2-2|NA|NA
TGTGCCAGCACCAAAGGCGGGCACAACACCGGGGAGCTGTTTTTT
CASTKGGHNTGELFF
>TRBV20-1|TRBJ2-5|NA|TRBD2
TGCAGTGCTAGAGAGGGTCGGGCTGGCGGGAGAGAGACCCAGTACTTC
CSAREGRAGGRETQYF
>TRBV28|TRBJ2-5|few|TRBD1
TGTGCCAGCAGTGTCCGGGACAGAAAGTACTTC
CASSVRDRKYF
>TRBV18|TRBJ2-7|many|NA
TGTGCCAGCTCCAATCTAGAGGAGCAGTACTTC
CASSNLEEQYF
>TRBV12-3/TRBV12-4|TRBJ1-1|many|NA
TGTGCCAGCAGTTCTCAGATAAACACTGAAGCTTTCTTT
CASSSQINTEAFF
>TRBV20-1|TRBJ2-2|NA|NA
TGCAGTGCTAGACCCAGACCTCAGGGGCATAGTAGGACCGGGGAGCTGTTTTTT
CSARPRPQGHSRTGELFF
>TRBV6-5|TRBJ2-7|few|TRBD2
TGTGCCAGCAGTTACGTGGCTAGCGGTCCCTACGAGCAGTACTTC
CASSYVASGPYEQYF
>TRBV5-1|TRBJ1-1|few|NA
TGCGCCAGCAGCTTGGCCCGGGGAGGGCGGGACACTGAAGCTTTCTTT
CASSLARGGRDTEAFF
>TRBV29-1|TRBJ2-7|few|TRBD1
TGCAGCGTGGGGACAGGGGACAACGAGCAGTACTTC
CSVGTGDNEQYF
>TRBV27|TRBJ2-1|few|TRBD2
TGTGCCAGCAGTCGGCTACCTCCCTCCGCGGGGGGTGAGCAGTTCTTC
CASSRLPPSAGGEQFF
>TRBV5-1|TRBJ1-4|few|NA
TGCGCCAGCAGAATCGACAGCCATGAAAAACTGTTTTTT
CASRIDSHEKLFF
>TRBV28|TRBJ1-4|few|NA
TGTGCCTGCAGTTTTTTTCCGGCGGGTGAAAAACTGTTTTTT
CACSFFPAGEKLFF
>TRBV5-1|TRBJ2-2|few|TRBD2
TGCGCCAGCACCCCGGGTGCGGGGGACACCGGGGAGCTGTTTTTT
CASTPGAGDTGELFF
>TRBV25-1|TRBJ2-7|NA|NA
TGTGCCAGCAGTGAAGGGCAAGGCGAGCAGTACTTC
CASSEGQGEQYF
>TRBV20-1|TRBJ2-1|few|NA
TGCAGTGCTACGTCAGGTAGGGCGGGGAGAAATGAGCAGTTCTTC
CSATSGRAGRNEQFF
>TRBV12-3/TRBV12-4|TRBJ2-7|NA|TRBD1
TGTGCCAGCAGTGCTCTCCGTGGGACAGGGCCCTACGAGCAGTACTTC
CASSALRGTGPYEQYF
>TRBV29-1|TRBJ2-3|NA|NA
TGCAGCGTTGATTTCACTAGCACAGATACGCAGTATTTT
CSVDFTSTDTQYF
>TRBV3-1|TRBJ2-7|NA|NA
TGTGCCAGCAGCCAAGAACTCTCCACCTTCTACGAGCAGTACTTC
CASSQELSTFYEQYF